Listed below are T cell receptor beta chains from one sample, sequenced in a study of Ad26.COV2.S vaccination and SARS-CoV-2 variants. Sequenced by immunoSEQ multiplex PCR; TCRdb stores in-frame clones only, minus some. The sample yields about 350,000 clones, 88% seen once. Sample: peripheral blood, taken in a trial of Ad26.COV2.S vaccine versus placebo. These receptors all stem from a person aged 18-65 years who received the Ad26.COV2.S COVID-19 vaccine or a placebo. The CDR3 runs from the conserved cysteine through the conserved F or W. The order of the fields is J gene, D gene, clone size, V gene, CDR3 DNA, CDR3 protein. The D gene is left open where the match is weak. Clone sizes are given selectively: once, few, many, or a class where the clone is expanded.

>TRBJ2-7|-|-|TRBV4-3
TGCGCCAGCAGCCTCACCGGGACACCAGACTACGAGCAGTACTTC
CASSLTGTPDYEQYF
>TRBJ2-7|-|once|TRBV6-2/TRBV6-3
TGTGCCAGCAGTAAGGGGGTTTACGAGCAGTACTTC
CASSKGVYEQYF
>TRBJ1-2|TRBD1|-|TRBV19
TGTGCCAGTCGGACAGGGGGCATACACTCAGCTAACTATGGCTACACCTTC
CASRTGGIHSANYGYTF
>TRBJ1-4|-|few|TRBV6-5
TGTGCCAGCAGTTACTCGGGGGGCGACGGGGAAAAACTGTTTTTT
CASSYSGGDGEKLFF
>TRBJ2-3|TRBD2|-|TRBV10-3
TGTGCCATCAGTGACGACCCGGGGACTAGCGGTGATCAGGCAGATACGCAGTATTTT
CAISDDPGTSGDQADTQYF
>TRBJ1-2|TRBD1|-|TRBV7-8
TGTGCCAGCAGCCGGGACAGGGGATCCTATGGCTACACCTTC
CASSRDRGSYGYTF
>TRBJ1-5|-|-|TRBV23-1
TGCGCCAGCAGTCAATCTTCGGAAGGCAATCAGCCCCAGCATTTT
CASSQSSEGNQPQHF
>TRBJ1-3|TRBD1|-|TRBV2
TGTGCCAGCAGTGACTGGACAGGAGCTGGAAACACCATATATTTT
CASSDWTGAGNTIYF
>TRBJ2-5|TRBD2|-|TRBV5-4
TGTGCCAGCAGCTTGTTTGTAGCGGGGGGAGAGACCCAGTACTTC
CASSLFVAGGETQYF
>TRBJ2-3|-|-|TRBV7-3
TGTGCCAGCAGAGGTACAGATACGCAGTATTTT
CASRGTDTQYF
>TRBJ2-1|-|-|TRBV5-1
TGCGCCAGCAGCTTGGAGGCAGGGGCCTACAATGAGCAGTTCTTC
CASSLEAGAYNEQFF
>TRBJ2-2|TRBD2|-|TRBV7-9
TGTGCCAGCAGCTTATTAAGCGGGGGGCCGTTCACCGGGGAGCTGTTTTTT
CASSLLSGGPFTGELFF
>TRBJ2-1|-|-|TRBV11-2
TGTGCCAGCAGCTTAGGCCGCGGGGCCAACAATGAGCAGTTCTTC
CASSLGRGANNEQFF
>TRBJ1-1|-|-|TRBV7-3
TGTGCCAGCAGCTCTATTCAGAACACTGAAGCTTTCTTT
CASSSIQNTEAFF
>TRBJ2-3|-|-|TRBV9
TGTGCCAGCAGCGTAGAGGCGGAGCGGGGCACAGATACGCAGTATTTT
CASSVEAERGTDTQYF
>TRBJ2-1|-|-|TRBV18
TGTGCCAGCTCACCACTCAGGGGGGCTACGTCGAGCTCCTACAATGAGCAGTTCTTC
CASSPLRGATSSSYNEQFF
>TRBJ2-1|TRBD1|-|TRBV10-3
TGTGCCATCAGGTCTTTTGAGGGGGCTAGCTCCTACAATGAGCAGTTCTTC
CAIRSFEGASSYNEQFF
>TRBJ2-1|TRBD2|-|TRBV5-6
TGTGCCAGCAGCCCTCCCGGGGGGAAGGTTACCGACAATGAGCAGTTCTTC
CASSPPGGKVTDNEQFF
>TRBJ1-5|TRBD1|-|TRBV3-1/TRBV3-2
TGTGCCAGCAGCCAAAATGGACAGGGGAGTCAGCCCCAGCATTTT
CASSQNGQGSQPQHF
>TRBJ2-7|-|-|TRBV15
TGTGCCACCAGCAGAGATCTGGCAAGTCCCTACGAGCAGTACTTC
CATSRDLASPYEQYF
>TRBJ1-4|TRBD1|-|TRBV7-9
TGTGCCAGCAGCTCCCCAGGGACAGGAGAAAAACTGTTTTTT
CASSSPGTGEKLFF
>TRBJ2-3|-|-|TRBV9
TGTGCCAGCAGCGTAGGTGTCAGGGGGGGCACAGATACGCAGTATTTT
CASSVGVRGGTDTQYF
>TRBJ1-2|-|-|TRBV30
TGTGCCTGGAGTGTAGCCCCAGGTTCCTATGGCTACACCTTC
CAWSVAPGSYGYTF
>TRBJ2-3|-|-|TRBV11-2
TGTGCCAGCAGCTTAGCGCTAGTGAAGACAGATACGCAGTATTTT
CASSLALVKTDTQYF
>TRBJ1-6|TRBD1|-|TRBV6-5
TGTGCCAGCAGCGGGGACAGGGGTAATTCACCCCTCCACTTT
CASSGDRGNSPLHF
>TRBJ1-2|TRBD1|-|TRBV11-2
TGTGCCAGCAGCTTTAACAGGGGAACCTATGGCTACACCTTC
CASSFNRGTYGYTF
>TRBJ2-7|-|-|TRBV4-1
TGCGCCAGCAGCCAAGGGTTGGCTAGAGGTACTTACGAGCAGTACTTC
CASSQGLARGTYEQYF
>TRBJ1-2|TRBD1|-|TRBV3-1/TRBV3-2
TGTGCCAGCCAGACAATCATAGAGGGGACAGGGGGCCATGGCTACACCTTC
CASQTIIEGTGGHGYTF
>TRBJ2-3|-|-|TRBV7-3
TGTGCCAGCAGCTTCAGGGGTGCAGATACGCAGTATTTT
CASSFRGADTQYF
>TRBJ1-1|-|-|TRBV11-1
TGTGCCAGCAGCCGTCGAGACAGATCCAGTACTGAAGCTTTCTTT
CASSRRDRSSTEAFF
>TRBJ1-6|-|-|TRBV18
TGTGCCAGCTCACCACCGGACGCCAGGTGGCGGTCACCCCTCCACTTT
CASSPPDARWRSPLHF
>TRBJ2-3|-|few|TRBV4-3
TGCGCCAGCAGCCAAGGAAGCCTAGAGTTCCAAACAGATACGCAGTATTTT
CASSQGSLEFQTDTQYF
>TRBJ2-2|-|-|TRBV9
TGTGCCAGCAGCGCTCTCAGGACTAACACCGGGGAGCTGTTTTTT
CASSALRTNTGELFF
>TRBJ1-5|-|-|TRBV6-2/TRBV6-3
TGTGCCAGCAGTACCGGACACATCCTTGGGAATCAGCCCCAGCATTTT
CASSTGHILGNQPQHF
>TRBJ2-7|TRBD1|-|TRBV27
TGTGCCAGCAGTTTATCTCGACAGGGCCACGTACCCATGCACGAGCAGTACTTC
CASSLSRQGHVPMHEQYF
>TRBJ2-3|-|-|TRBV2
TGTGCCAGCAGCCAAATTACAGATACGCAGTATTTT
CASSQITDTQYF
>TRBJ1-3|-|-|TRBV6-2/TRBV6-3
TGTGCCAGCAGTCGCGGGACGAACTCTGGAAACACCATATATTTT
CASSRGTNSGNTIYF
>TRBJ2-3|TRBD2|-|TRBV4-2
TGTGCCAGCAGCCAAGATGTGGCTAGCGGTGGCACAGATACGCAGTATTTT
CASSQDVASGGTDTQYF
>TRBJ2-7|-|-|TRBV7-2
TGTGCCATCCGCAAGAGTTCCTACGAGCAGTACTTC
CAIRKSSYEQYF
>TRBJ2-1|-|-|TRBV7-3
TGTGCCAGCAGAGGCGGGGCAGGGGGTGGGAATGAGCAGTTCTTC
CASRGGAGGGNEQFF
>TRBJ1-2|-|-|TRBV5-1
TGCGCCAGCAGCTCCTCCGGGACCAACTATGGCTACACCTTC
CASSSSGTNYGYTF
>TRBJ1-1|-|-|TRBV6-4
TGTGCCAGCAGTGACTCTATAGGGACGGCTGAAGCTTTCTTT
CASSDSIGTAEAFF
>TRBJ1-4|-|once|TRBV6-5
TGTGCCAGCAGAGGGTATAATGAAAAACTGTTTTTT
CASRGYNEKLFF
>TRBJ2-2|-|-|TRBV5-1
TGCGCCAGCAGCTTGGCCGACTACCCGTACGGGGAGCTGTTTTTT
CASSLADYPYGELFF
>TRBJ2-3|TRBD1|-|TRBV18
TGTGCCAGCTCACCACGACAGGGGGATACGCAGTATTTT
CASSPRQGDTQYF
>TRBJ1-4|-|-|TRBV3-1/TRBV3-2
TGTGCCAGCAGCGAGACAGCAACTAATGAAAAACTGTTTTTT
CASSETATNEKLFF
>TRBJ1-1|-|-|TRBV4-1
TGCGCCAGCAGCCAAGATGGTCGTTTTCCTGAAGCTTTCTTT
CASSQDGRFPEAFF
>TRBJ2-6|-|-|TRBV6-5
TGTGCCAGCTGGAAAGCAACTGGGGCCAACGTCCTGACTTTC
CASWKATGANVLTF
>TRBJ1-3|-|-|TRBV5-1
TGCGCCAGCAGCTGGACAGTGGGAAACACCATATATTTT
CASSWTVGNTIYF
>TRBJ1-1|-|-|TRBV30
TGTGCCTGGAGTGCTGGCCTAAGCGGGAACACTGAAGCTTTCTTT
CAWSAGLSGNTEAFF
>TRBJ2-1|-|-|TRBV2
TGTGCCAGCAGTGAGTTTAGGGGCCCGAATGAGCAGTTCTTC
CASSEFRGPNEQFF
>TRBJ1-5|-|-|TRBV19
TGTGCCACCAAGTCCCCACATCTTAGTCAGCCCCAGCATTTT
CATKSPHLSQPQHF
>TRBJ2-6|-|-|TRBV15
TGTGCCACCAGCAGAGATCGGTCTGGGGCCAACGTCCTGACTTTC
CATSRDRSGANVLTF
>TRBJ1-1|-|-|TRBV29-1
TGCAGCGTTACAGGGCCTGGTGAAGCTTTCTTT
CSVTGPGEAFF